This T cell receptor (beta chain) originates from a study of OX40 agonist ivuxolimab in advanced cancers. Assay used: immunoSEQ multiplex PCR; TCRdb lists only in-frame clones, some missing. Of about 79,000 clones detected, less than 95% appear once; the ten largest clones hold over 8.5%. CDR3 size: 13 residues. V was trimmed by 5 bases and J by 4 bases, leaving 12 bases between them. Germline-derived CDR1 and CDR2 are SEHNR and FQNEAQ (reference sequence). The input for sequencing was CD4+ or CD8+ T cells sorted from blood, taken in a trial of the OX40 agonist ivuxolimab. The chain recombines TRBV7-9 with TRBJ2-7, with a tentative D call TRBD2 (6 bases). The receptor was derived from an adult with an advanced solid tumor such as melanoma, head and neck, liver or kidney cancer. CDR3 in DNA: TGTGCCAGCAGCCCGGGCGGGGAATACGAGCAGTACTTC. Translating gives CASSPGGEYEQYF.